This T cell receptor beta chain was profiled in a study of control samples from healthy donors and cancer patients (TCRdb year 2020). The library was generated by the immunoSEQ multiplex PCR assay. Imported from immuneACCESS, the table was reduced by TCRdb to in-frame sequences with V and J called. These copies leave out some clones; in studies compared against another copy, an unresolved V gene accounts for under half, and the cause of the remainder is not known. This sample comprises about 150,000 clones, 91% of them detected only once. The ten largest clones capture around 2.2% of the sample. For this clone: Its antigen is still unknown. No base quality values were provided; no much bigger clone lies one nucleotide off.

The CDR3 sequence holds 15 residues, the cysteine and phenylalanine included. The DNA shown is the 45-base CDR3, in frame from base 1. CDR1 and CDR2 were assigned from the germline V gene as SGHRS and YFSETQ. From V the trimming removes 4 bases and from J it removes 3 bases, while the gene matches leave 5 bases of the junction unaccounted for. This receptor was taken from a woman aged 40 to 55 in good health. Sample: blood. The sequence links TRBV5-1 to TRBJ2-3, and 10 bases in between align with TRBD1. The DNA reads as follows: TGCGCCAGCAGCCCGGGACAGGGGATGACAGATACGCAGTATTTT. This is translated as CASSPGQGMTDTQYF.